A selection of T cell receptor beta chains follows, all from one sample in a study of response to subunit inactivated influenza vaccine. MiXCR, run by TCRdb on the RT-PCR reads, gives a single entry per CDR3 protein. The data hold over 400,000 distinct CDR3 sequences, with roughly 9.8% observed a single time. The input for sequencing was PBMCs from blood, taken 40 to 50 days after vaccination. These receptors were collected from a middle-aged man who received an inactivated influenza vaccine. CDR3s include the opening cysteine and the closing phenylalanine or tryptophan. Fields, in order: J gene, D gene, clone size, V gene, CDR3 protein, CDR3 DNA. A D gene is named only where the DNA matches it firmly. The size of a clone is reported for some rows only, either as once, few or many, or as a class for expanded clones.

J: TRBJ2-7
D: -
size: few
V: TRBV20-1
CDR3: CSASASVYEQYF
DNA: TGCAGTGCTAGTGCCAGTGTCTACGAGCAGTACTTC

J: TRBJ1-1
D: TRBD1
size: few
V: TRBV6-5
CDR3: CASSYGQGAGTEAFF
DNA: TGTGCCAGCAGTTACGGGCAGGGGGCTGGCACTGAAGCTTTCTTT

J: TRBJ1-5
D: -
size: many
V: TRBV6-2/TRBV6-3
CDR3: CASSRLRLSPSNQPQHF
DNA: TGTGCCAGCAGTAGACTTAGACTCTCCCCTAGCAATCAGCCCCAGCATTTT

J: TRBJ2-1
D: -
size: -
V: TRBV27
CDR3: CAGIRGHNEQFF
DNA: TGTGCCGGAATAAGGGGACACAATGAGCAGTTCTTC

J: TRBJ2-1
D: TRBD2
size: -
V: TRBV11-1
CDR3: CASSTTGTSGLSSYNEQFF
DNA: TGTGCCAGCAGCACCACCGGGACTAGCGGGCTCAGCTCCTACAATGAGCAGTTCTTC

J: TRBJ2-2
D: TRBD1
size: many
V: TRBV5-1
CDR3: CASSLGDRANTGELFF
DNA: TGCGCCAGCAGCTTGGGGGACAGGGCGAACACCGGGGAGCTGTTTTTT

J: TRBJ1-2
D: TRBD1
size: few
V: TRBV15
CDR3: CATSRAARQGHGYTF
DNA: TGTGCCACCAGCAGAGCCGCTAGACAGGGCCATGGCTACACCTTC

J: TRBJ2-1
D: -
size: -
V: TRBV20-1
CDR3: CSARDLSLLGDEQFF
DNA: TGCAGTGCTAGAGATCTTTCCCTACTAGGAGATGAGCAGTTCTTC

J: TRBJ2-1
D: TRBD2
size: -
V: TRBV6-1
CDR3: CASSEWGPAGGYNEQFF
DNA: TGTGCCAGCAGCGAATGGGGCCCGGCGGGAGGGTACAATGAGCAGTTCTTC

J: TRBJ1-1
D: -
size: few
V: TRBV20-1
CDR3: CSAGRISNTEAFF
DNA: TGCAGTGCTGGAAGGATCTCGAACACTGAAGCTTTCTTT

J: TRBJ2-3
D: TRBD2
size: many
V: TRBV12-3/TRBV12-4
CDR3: CATKREGLDTQYF
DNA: TGTGCCACAAAGCGGGAGGGATTAGATACGCAGTATTTT

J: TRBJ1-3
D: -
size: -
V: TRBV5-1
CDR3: CASSWGRTAIGNTIYF
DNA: TGCGCCAGCAGCTGGGGCCGGACAGCCATTGGAAACACCATATATTTT

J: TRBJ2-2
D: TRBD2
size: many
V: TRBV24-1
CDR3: CATSDPGLGLNTGELFF
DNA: TGTGCCACCAGTGACCCCGGACTGGGACTAAACACCGGGGAGCTGTTTTTT

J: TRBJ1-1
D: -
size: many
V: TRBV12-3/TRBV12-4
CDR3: CASSFEAMNTEAFF
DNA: TGTGCCAGCAGTTTCGAGGCTATGAACACTGAAGCTTTCTTT

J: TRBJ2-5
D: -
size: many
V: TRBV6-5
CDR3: CASSLWSISQETQYF
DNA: TGTGCCAGCAGTTTGTGGAGCATCTCCCAAGAGACCCAGTACTTC

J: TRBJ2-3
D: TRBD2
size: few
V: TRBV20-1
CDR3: CSASGGAGTDTQYF
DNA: TGCAGTGCTAGCGGGGGGGCGGGCACAGATACGCAGTATTTT

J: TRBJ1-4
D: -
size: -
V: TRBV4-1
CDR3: CASSQLGSTNEKLFF
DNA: TGCGCCAGCAGCCAGCTGGGGTCAACTAATGAAAAACTGTTTTTT

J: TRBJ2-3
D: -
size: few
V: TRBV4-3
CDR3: CASSQEPSNTQYF
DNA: TGCGCCAGCAGCCAAGAACCCAGCAATACGCAGTATTTT

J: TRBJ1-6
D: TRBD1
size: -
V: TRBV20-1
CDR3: CSARTGQSNSPLHF
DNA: TGCAGTGCTAGGACGGGACAGTCAAATTCACCCCTCCACTTT

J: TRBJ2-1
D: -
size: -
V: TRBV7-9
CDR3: CASSLPRNEQFF
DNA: TGTGCCAGCAGCTTACCCCGCAATGAGCAGTTCTTC

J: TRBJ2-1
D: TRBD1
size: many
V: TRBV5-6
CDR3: CASSSTGSDEQFF
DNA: TGTGCCAGCAGCTCGACAGGGAGCGATGAGCAGTTCTTC

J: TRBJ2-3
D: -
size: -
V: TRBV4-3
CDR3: CASSRTSSADTQYF
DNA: TGCGCCAGCAGCCGAACCTCTAGCGCAGATACGCAGTATTTT

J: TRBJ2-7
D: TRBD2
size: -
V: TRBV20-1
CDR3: CSAGLAGRSSYELYF
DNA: TGCAGTGCCGGTCTAGCGGGGCGGAGCTCCTACGAGCTGTACTTC

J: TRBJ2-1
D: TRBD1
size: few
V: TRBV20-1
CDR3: CSARQGAYEQFF
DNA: TGCAGTGCTAGACAGGGGGCCTATGAGCAGTTCTTC

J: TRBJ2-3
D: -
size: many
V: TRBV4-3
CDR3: CASSQDKLFLRDSEDTQYF
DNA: TGCGCCAGCAGCCAAGATAAACTATTCCTACGGGACTCGGAGGATACGCAGTATTTT

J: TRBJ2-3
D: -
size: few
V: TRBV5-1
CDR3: CASSVSTDSSTDTQYF
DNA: TGCGCCAGCAGCGTATCGACAGATTCTAGCACAGATACGCAGTATTTT

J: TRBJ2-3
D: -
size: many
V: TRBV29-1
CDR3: CSVEGITSTDTQYF
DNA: TGCAGCGTTGAAGGAATAACTAGCACAGATACGCAGTATTTT

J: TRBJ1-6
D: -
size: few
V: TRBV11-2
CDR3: CASSLEIGPLHF
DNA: TGTGCCAGCAGCTTAGAAATCGGACCCCTCCACTTT

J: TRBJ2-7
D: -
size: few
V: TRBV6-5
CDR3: CASSYFGRGDEQYF
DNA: TGTGCCAGCAGTTACTTCGGCCGAGGGGACGAGCAGTACTTC

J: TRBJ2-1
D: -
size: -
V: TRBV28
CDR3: CASSSLFGQFF
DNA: TGTGCCAGCAGTTCGTTATTTGGGCAGTTCTTC

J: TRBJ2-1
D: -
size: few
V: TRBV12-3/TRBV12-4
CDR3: CASSLGSQGSYNEQFF
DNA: TGTGCCAGCAGTTTAGGTAGTCAGGGGTCCTACAATGAGCAGTTCTTC

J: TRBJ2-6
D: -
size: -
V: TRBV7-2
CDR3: CASSPQGSGANVLTF
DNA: TGTGCCAGCAGCCCACAGGGCTCTGGGGCCAACGTCCTGACTTTC

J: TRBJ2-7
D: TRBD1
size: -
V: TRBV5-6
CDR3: CASSPNRGSYEQYF
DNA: TGTGCCAGCAGCCCAAACAGGGGGTCCTACGAGCAGTACTTC

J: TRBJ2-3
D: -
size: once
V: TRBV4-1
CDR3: CASSQERRGMRGETRVNTQYF
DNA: TGCGCCAGCAGCCAAGAGAGAAGAGGAATGCGCGGAGAGACGAGGGTTAATACGCAGTATTTT

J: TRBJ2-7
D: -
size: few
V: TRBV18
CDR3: CASSPVSDSYEQYF
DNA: TGTGCCAGCTCACCGGTCTCAGACTCCTACGAGCAGTACTTC

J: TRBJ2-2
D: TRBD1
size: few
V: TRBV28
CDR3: CASSKTDRANTGELFF
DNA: TGTGCCAGCAGCAAGACGGACAGGGCGAACACCGGGGAGCTGTTTTTT

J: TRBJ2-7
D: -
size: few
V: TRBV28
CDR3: CVSSLMVPGSYEQYF
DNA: TGTGTCAGCAGTTTAATGGTTCCCGGCAGCTACGAGCAGTACTTC

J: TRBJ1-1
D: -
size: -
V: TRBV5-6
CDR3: CASSLRLLGAFF
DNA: TGTGCCAGCAGCTTGCGACTTCTAGGGGCTTTCTTT

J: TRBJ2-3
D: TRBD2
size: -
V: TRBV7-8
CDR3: CASSWDVKTSGRTDTQYF
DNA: TGTGCCAGCAGTTGGGACGTTAAGACTAGCGGGAGAACAGATACGCAGTATTTT

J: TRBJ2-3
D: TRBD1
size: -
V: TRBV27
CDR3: CASSRTGGFSTDTQYF
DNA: TGTGCCAGCAGCCGGACAGGGGGTTTTTCCACAGATACGCAGTATTTT

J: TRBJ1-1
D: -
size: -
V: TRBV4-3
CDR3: CASSQNLDRVNTEAFF
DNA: TGCGCCAGCAGCCAAAACCTGGACAGAGTGAACACTGAAGCTTTCTTT